The sequence of this TCR beta chain was determined in a study of blood T cell repertoires in COVID-19. On the study more broadly: Sites across the United States, Italy and Spain contributed samples from acute and convalescent COVID-19. Sample material is recorded as cDNA or gDNA derived from T cells, B-cell-depleted T cells, or PBMCs.

Seattle patient enrollment occurred during active infection, with longitudinal follow-up thereafter. In the authors' workflow: Estimation of nucleated cell counts relied on the amplification of reference gene primers. Sequencing used immunoSEQ multiplex PCR; TCRdb keeps in-frame clones, though not all of them. That table supplies the V and J calls and clone size; D and trimming were determined from the DNA. The profile shows 180,000 or so clones, about 81% of them singletons. With 4 bases clipped from V and 8 bases from J, the junction kept 10 bases outside the gene matches. Germline V gene sequence: CDR1 SGHNT, CDR2 YYREEE (reference sequence). The CDR3 runs 15 residues.

The clonotype was recovered from a woman of 80 years or more with COVID-19, enrolled during active disease. V gene TRBV5-4 combines with J gene TRBJ1-1; 11 nucleotides line up with TRBD1. The sample consisted of peripheral blood. CDR3 in DNA: TGTGCCAGCAGCACACCGGGACAGGGGGTACCCGAAGCTTTCTTT. Protein: CASSTPGQGVPEAFF.